What follows are 9 T cell receptor beta chains derived from one specimen sequenced in a study of cytomegalovirus exposure and HLA in healthy donors. The study ran its PCR with 60 Vbeta and 13 Jbeta primers. The table came from immunoSEQ multiplex PCR; TCRdb's copy has only in-frame clones and leaves some out. The sample includes under 120,000 clones, roughly 80% seen only once; the top ten take over 4%. Sequencing was carried out using PBMCs. These receptors originate from a female donor in good health and CMV-seropositive.

V gene TRBV7-8 combines with J gene TRBJ2-1; 12 bases are a match to TRBD1. After removal of 4 bases from V and 5 bases from J, the junction contained 9 bases not matched to a gene. The CDR3 is 17 amino acids. Germline CDR1 and CDR2: SGHVS and FQNEAQ. The CDR3 spells CASSSSRDRGPNNEQFF. The CDR3 nucleotides read TGTGCCAGCAGCTCGTCCCGGGACAGGGGGCCCAACAATGAGCAGTTCTTC. Combining the CDR3 with reference TRBV7-8 and TRBJ2-1 gives the whole variable domain GAGVSQSPRYKVAKRGQDVALRCDPISGHVSLFWYQQALGQGPEFLTYFQNEAQLDKSGLPSDRFFAERPEGSVSTLKIQRTQQEDSAVYLCASSSSRDRGPNNEQFFGPGTRLTVL.

J is TRBJ2-7 and V is TRBV20-1; D perhaps matches TRBD1 (6 bases). The CDR3 sequence is 11 residues long. Germline V gives CDR1 DFQATT, CDR2 SNEGSKA (reference sequence). V shed 3 bases and J shed 7 bases, with 10 bases lying between them. The CDR3 nucleotides read TGCAGTGCTAGGGGGGCCCGGGAGCAGTACTTC. Protein product: CSARGAREQYF.

As to this clone: The junction departs from germline at one end; a sequencing error may be responsible. The CDR3 nucleotides are TGTGCCAGCAGCCCTACCCGTACAGGTTCCCCCCGCCACCAGGATTTT. Translated, it gives CASSPTRTGSPRHQDF. The V gene is TRBV7-8, the J gene TRBJ1-3; D perhaps matches TRBD1 (5 bases). Germline CDR1 and CDR2: SGHVS and FQNEAQ. The CDR3 has 16 amino acids.

The V and J genes are TRBV5-4 and TRBJ2-1; 8 nucleotides agree with TRBD2. Germline V gene data show CDR1 as SGHNT and CDR2 as YYREEE (reference sequence). V lost 4 bases and J lost 9; bases outside the gene matches: 18. This CDR3 has 17 residues. The CDR3 loop reads CASSPISGTSFSGEQFF. In nucleotides, the CDR3 is TGTGCCAGCAGCCCTATTTCCGGGACTAGTTTTTCGGGTGAGCAGTTCTTC.

This clone was counted once. V is TRBV15 and J is TRBJ2-1, with TRBD1 matching over 8 bases. This CDR3 contains 16 residues. In germline, CDR1 is LNHNV, CDR2 YYDKDF (reference sequence). The junction had 6 bases not matched to a gene; V was cut back by 1 base and J by 4 bases. In DNA form, the CDR3 reads TGTGCCACCAGCAGAGGCCTAGGACAGGGTTACAATGAGCAGTTCTTC. Residues: CATSRGLGQGYNEQFF.

The DNA for the CDR3 is TGTGCCTGGAGTGTAACGGGGTTGAGCAATCAGCCCCAGCATTTT. It yields the protein CAWSVTGLSNQPQHF. This chain links TRBV30 with TRBJ1-5; D unresolved. From germline, CDR1 is GTSNPN and CDR2 SVGIG (reference sequence). There are 15 residues in the CDR3. V was shortened by 0 bases and J by 1 base, with 10 bases between the two germline ends.

In its sample, this clone was seen a few times. V gene TRBV19 combines with J gene TRBJ1-2; D perhaps matches TRBD1 (5 bases). The CDR3 covers 16 residues. CDR1 is LNHDA, CDR2 SQIVND, per germline (reference sequence). V was trimmed by 5 bases and J by 4 bases, leaving 20 bases between them. This chain's CDR3 is CASSETRDSLPYGYTF. CDR3 in DNA: TGTGCCAGTAGTGAGACCCGAGACAGCCTTCCCTATGGCTACACCTTC. Using reference TRBV19 and TRBJ1-2 for the parts outside the CDR3, the full variable domain is DGGITQSPKYLFRKEGQNVTLSCEQNLNHDAMYWYRQDPGQGLRLIYYSQIVNDFQKGDIAEGYSVSREKKESFPLTVTSAQKNPTAFYLCASSETRDSLPYGYTFGSGTRLTVV.

The chain joins TRBV28 to TRBJ2-3, with TRBD2 as a possible D gene (6 bases). The CDR3 length is 17 residues. V lost 1 base to trimming and J lost 4 bases, with 18 bases between them. Per germline, CDR1 MDHEN and CDR2 SYDVKM. CDR3 nucleotides: TGTGCCAGCAGTTTATCTCCCTCGGCGGGACGGGCAGATACGCAGTATTTT. This sequence encodes CASSLSPSAGRADTQYF.

The chain couples TRBV7-2 to TRBJ2-2, with 8 positions matching TRBD2. The CDR3 contains 16 residues. CDR1 and CDR2 (germline): SGHTA, FQGNSA. V shed 5 bases and J 1 base; nucleotides not matched to a gene: 6. The CDR3, as DNA: TGTGCCAGCAGCGTGCTAAGCGGGGGGAACACCGGGGAGCTGTTTTTT. Translating it yields CASSVLSGGNTGELFF.